A selection of T cell receptor beta chains follows, all from one sample in a study of Graves' ophthalmopathy and Graves' hyperthyroidism. One entry per CDR3 protein results from TCRdb running MiXCR on the multiplex PCR reads. The sample records over a million distinct CDR3 sequences, about 40% being singletons. The sequenced sample was peripheral blood or thyroid tissue (not recorded which). Every receptor here comes from an adult man with Graves' hyperthyroidism. Both conserved end residues are part of each CDR3. D genes are given only for firm matches. Clone sizes are given selectively: once, few, many, or a class where the clone is expanded.

>few|NA|12|TRBJ2-1|TRBV24-1
CATSAGYNEQFF
TGTGCCACCAGTGCTGGATACAATGAGCAGTTCTTC
>NA|TRBD1|14|TRBJ1-2|TRBV7-8
CASRSGTGFLGYTF
TGTGCCAGCAGGTCTGGGACAGGGTTCTTAGGCTACACCTTC
>NA|NA|12|TRBJ2-7|TRBV29-1
CSVVPTSYEQYF
TGCAGCGTTGTGCCCACTTCCTACGAGCAGTACTTC
>many|TRBD2|16|TRBJ2-3|TRBV7-8
CASRLGLAGSTDTQYF
TGTGCCAGCAGACTAGGGCTAGCGGGGAGCACAGATACGCAGTATTTT
>NA|NA|16|TRBJ2-5|TRBV2
CASSPTTRRGRKTQYF
TGTGCCAGCAGTCCGACGACTAGAAGAGGAAGAAAGACCCAGTACTTC
>few|NA|13|TRBJ2-5|TRBV2
CASSEWSKETQYF
TGTGCCAGCAGTGAGTGGTCTAAAGAGACCCAGTACTTC
>NA|NA|14|TRBJ1-6|TRBV14
CASRARTLGAPLHF
TGTGCCAGCAGAGCCCGGACCCTAGGTGCACCCCTCCACTTT
>few|TRBD2|15|TRBJ2-7|TRBV4-3
CASSQESSGIGEQYF
TGCGCCAGCAGCCAAGAGTCTAGCGGGATTGGCGAGCAGTACTTC
>many|NA|15|TRBJ2-5|TRBV19
CASSSPRAGQETQYF
TGTGCCAGTAGTTCTCCCCGGGCGGGACAAGAGACCCAGTACTTC
>once|TRBD1|18|TRBJ1-5|TRBV7-7
CASSRTRDRGIWNQPQHF
TGTGCCAGCAGCCGAACCCGAGACAGGGGAATATGGAATCAGCCCCAGCATTTT